This entry lists 5 T cell receptor beta chains sequenced from one sample in a study of response to subunit inactivated influenza vaccine. From the RT-PCR reads, TCRdb called clonotypes with MiXCR, one entry per CDR3 protein. The repertoire has 630,000 or so distinct CDR3 sequences, approximately 14% of them found once; the top ten carry approximately 10%. Sequenced material: PBMCs from blood, taken approximately 13 days after vaccination. The source of these receptors is a man in his fifties or sixties who received an inactivated influenza vaccine.

This clonotype came up a few times. The chain is built from TRBV4-1 and TRBJ1-4; D is ambiguous. CDR1 is MGHRA and CDR2 is YSYEKL in the germline V gene. Trimming shortened V by 0 bases and J by 8 bases, and 10 bases separated the two germline ends. The CDR3 runs 14 residues. The CDR3 is CASSQETGWEKLFF. CDR3 DNA: TGCGCCAGCAGCCAAGAGACGGGGTGGGAAAAACTGTTTTTT.

The table lists this clonotype with many counts. The genes are TRBV29-1 and TRBJ2-5; perhaps TRBD1 as D (6 bases). CDR1 SQVTM and CDR2 ANQGSEA come from the germline V gene. The CDR3 has 14 amino acids. V was clipped by 1 base and J by 5 bases, with 14 bases between them. As DNA, the CDR3 is TGCAGCGTTGAAGTCGGGACGAGGGGGGAGACCCAGTACTTC. It encodes CSVEVGTRGETQYF.

This clonotype was seen only a few times. J is TRBJ2-7 and V is TRBV6-5; D not certain. Trimming stripped 0 bases from V and 3 bases from J, with 9 bases between. The CDR3 is 14 residues long. CDR1 and CDR2 (germline): MNHEY, SVGAGI. CDR3 in DNA: TGTGCCAGCAGTTACTCGGTACCCCTCTACGAGCAGTACTTC. This sequence encodes CASSYSVPLYEQYF.

This clonotype was seen a handful of times. The rearrangement joins TRBV20-1 to TRBJ1-2; D is unresolved. Trimming pared 6 bases from V and 6 bases from J, leaving 5 bases between. The CDR3 runs to 9 residues. The germline V gene encodes CDR1 DFQATT and CDR2 SNEGSKA (reference sequence). CDR3 amino acids: CSADDGYTF. CDR3 coding DNA: TGCAGTGCGGATGATGGCTACACCTTC.

The chain is built from TRBV18 and TRBJ2-1; D call uncertain. Trimming took 0 bases from V and 9 from J, leaving 12 bases between them. Germline V CDR1 and CDR2: KGHSH, LQKENI. This CDR3 has 14 residues. In DNA form, the CDR3 reads TGTGCCAGCTCACCACCGGCACGGCTTGGTGAGCAGTTCTTC. It is translated as CASSPPARLGEQFF. The full variable domain, its missing parts supplied by reference TRBV18 and TRBJ2-1, is NAGVMQNPRHLVRRRGQEARLRCSPMKGHSHVYWYRQLPEEGLKFMVYLQKENIIDESGMPKERFSAEFPKEGPSILRIQQVVRGDSAAYFCASSPPARLGEQFFGPGTRLTVL.